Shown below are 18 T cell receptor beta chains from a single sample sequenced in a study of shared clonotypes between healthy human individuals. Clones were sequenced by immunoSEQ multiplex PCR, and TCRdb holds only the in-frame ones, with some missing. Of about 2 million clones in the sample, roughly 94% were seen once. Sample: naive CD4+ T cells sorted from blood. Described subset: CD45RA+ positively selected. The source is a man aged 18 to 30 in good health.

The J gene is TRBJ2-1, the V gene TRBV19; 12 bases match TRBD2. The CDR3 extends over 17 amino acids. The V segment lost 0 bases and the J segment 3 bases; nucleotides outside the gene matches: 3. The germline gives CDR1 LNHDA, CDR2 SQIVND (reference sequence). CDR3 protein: CASSIEMTSGGYNEQFF. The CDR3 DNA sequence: TGTGCCAGTAGTATAGAAATGACTAGCGGGGGCTACAATGAGCAGTTCTTC.

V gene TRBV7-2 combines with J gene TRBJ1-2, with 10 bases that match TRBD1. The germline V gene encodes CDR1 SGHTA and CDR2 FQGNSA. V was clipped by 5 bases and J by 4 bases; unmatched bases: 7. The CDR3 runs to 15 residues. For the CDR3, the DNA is TGTGCCAGCAGCACGGGACAGGGGAACCTCTATGGCTACACCTTC. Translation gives CASSTGQGNLYGYTF.

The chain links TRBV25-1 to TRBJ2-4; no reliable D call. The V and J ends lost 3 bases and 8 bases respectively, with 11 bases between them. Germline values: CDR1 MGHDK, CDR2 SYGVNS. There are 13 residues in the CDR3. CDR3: CASSDSRADIQYF. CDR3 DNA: TGTGCCAGCAGTGACTCTAGGGCGGACATTCAGTACTTC.

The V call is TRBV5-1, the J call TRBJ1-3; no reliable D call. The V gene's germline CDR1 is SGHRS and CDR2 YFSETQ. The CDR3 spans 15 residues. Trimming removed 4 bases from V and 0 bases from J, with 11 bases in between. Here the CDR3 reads CASSKDRSSGNTIYF. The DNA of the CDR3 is TGCGCCAGCAGCAAGGACCGGTCCTCTGGAAACACCATATATTTT. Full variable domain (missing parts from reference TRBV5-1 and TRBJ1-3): KAGVTQTPRYLIKTRGQQVTLSCSPISGHRSVSWYQQTPGQGLQFLFEYFSETQRNKGNFPGRFSGRQFSNSRSEMNVSTLELGDSALYLCASSKDRSSGNTIYFGEGSWLTVV.

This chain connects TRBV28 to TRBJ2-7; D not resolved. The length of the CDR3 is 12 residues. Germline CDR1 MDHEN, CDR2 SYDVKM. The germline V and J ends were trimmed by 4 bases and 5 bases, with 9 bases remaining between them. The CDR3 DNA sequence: TGTGCCAGCAGTTACCCTCTACACGAGCAGTACTTC. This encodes CASSYPLHEQYF.

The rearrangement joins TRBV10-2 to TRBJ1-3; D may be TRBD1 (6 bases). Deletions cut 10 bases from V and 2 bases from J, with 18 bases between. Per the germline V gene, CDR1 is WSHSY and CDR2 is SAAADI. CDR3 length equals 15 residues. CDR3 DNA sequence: TGCGCCACCATCGGGACACAAGGACCTGGAAACACCATATATTTT. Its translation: CATIGTQGPGNTIYF.

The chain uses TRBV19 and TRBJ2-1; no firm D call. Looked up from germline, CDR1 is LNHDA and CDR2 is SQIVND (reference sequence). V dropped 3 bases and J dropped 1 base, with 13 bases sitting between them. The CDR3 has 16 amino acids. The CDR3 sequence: CASSILASSSYNEQFF. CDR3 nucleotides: TGTGCCAGTAGTATTTTGGCTTCCTCTTCCTACAATGAGCAGTTCTTC.

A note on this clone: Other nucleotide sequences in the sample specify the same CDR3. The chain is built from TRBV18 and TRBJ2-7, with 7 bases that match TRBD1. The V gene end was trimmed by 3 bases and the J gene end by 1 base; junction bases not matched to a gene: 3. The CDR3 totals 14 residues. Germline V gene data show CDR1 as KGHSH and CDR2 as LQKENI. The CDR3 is CASSPGTDSYEQYF. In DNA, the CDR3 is TGTGCCAGCTCACCCGGGACAGATTCCTACGAGCAGTACTTC.

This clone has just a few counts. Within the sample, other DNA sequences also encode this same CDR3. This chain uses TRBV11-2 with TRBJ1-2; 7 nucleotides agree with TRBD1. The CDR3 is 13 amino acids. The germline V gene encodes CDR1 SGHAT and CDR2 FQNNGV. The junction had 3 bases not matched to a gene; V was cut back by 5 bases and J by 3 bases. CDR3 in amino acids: CASSRDRDYGYTF. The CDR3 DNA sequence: TGTGCCAGCAGCCGTGACAGGGACTATGGCTACACCTTC.

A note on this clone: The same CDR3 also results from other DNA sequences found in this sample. CDR3 DNA sequence: TGCGCCAGCAGCTTCAGCGGAGGCACAGATACGCAGTATTTT. This sequence encodes CASSFSGGTDTQYF. The rearrangement joins TRBV5-1 to TRBJ2-3; D might be TRBD2 (5 bases). The V end was cut by 2 bases, the J end by 1 base, with 8 bases between. From germline, CDR1 is SGHRS and CDR2 YFSETQ. CDR3 length: 14 amino acids.

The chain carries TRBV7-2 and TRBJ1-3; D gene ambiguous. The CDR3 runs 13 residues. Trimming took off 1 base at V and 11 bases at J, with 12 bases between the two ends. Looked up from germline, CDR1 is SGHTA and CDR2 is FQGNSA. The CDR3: CASSLDVATSIYF. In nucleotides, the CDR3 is TGTGCCAGCAGCTTAGACGTCGCGACCTCCATATATTTT. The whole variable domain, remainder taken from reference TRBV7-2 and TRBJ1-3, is GAGVSQSPSNKVTEKGKDVELRCDPISGHTALYWYRQSLGQGLEFLIYFQGNSAPDKSGLPSDRFSAERTGGSVSTLTIQRTQQEDSAVYLCASSLDVATSIYFGEGSWLTVV.

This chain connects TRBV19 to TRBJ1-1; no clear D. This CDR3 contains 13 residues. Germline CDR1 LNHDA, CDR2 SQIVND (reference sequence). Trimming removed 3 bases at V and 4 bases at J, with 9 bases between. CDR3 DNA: TGTGCCAGTAGTATTAGAGTGCGCACTGAAGCTTTCTTT. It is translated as CASSIRVRTEAFF.

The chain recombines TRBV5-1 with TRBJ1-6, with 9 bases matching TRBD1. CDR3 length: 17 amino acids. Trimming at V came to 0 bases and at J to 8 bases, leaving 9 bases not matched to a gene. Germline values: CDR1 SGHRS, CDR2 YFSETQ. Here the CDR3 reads CASSLGSKQGAYSPLHF. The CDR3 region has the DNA TGCGCCAGCAGCTTGGGGTCTAAACAGGGGGCGTATTCACCCCTCCACTTT.

In DNA form, the CDR3 reads TGCGCCAGCAGCCCTCGAAGGCTAGCGGACTACGAGCAGTACTTC. It codes for CASSPRRLADYEQYF. This sequence joins TRBV4-3 and TRBJ2-7; 7 positions match TRBD2. This CDR3 has 15 residues. In germline, CDR1 is LGHNA, CDR2 YSLEER. J was trimmed by 3 bases and V by 4 bases; bases with no gene match: 9.

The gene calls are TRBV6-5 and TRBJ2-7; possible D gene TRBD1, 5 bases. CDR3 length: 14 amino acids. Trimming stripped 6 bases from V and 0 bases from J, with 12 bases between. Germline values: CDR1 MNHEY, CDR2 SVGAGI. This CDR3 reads CASRKGLDSYEQYF. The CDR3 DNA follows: TGTGCCAGCAGGAAGGGGCTTGACTCCTACGAGCAGTACTTC.

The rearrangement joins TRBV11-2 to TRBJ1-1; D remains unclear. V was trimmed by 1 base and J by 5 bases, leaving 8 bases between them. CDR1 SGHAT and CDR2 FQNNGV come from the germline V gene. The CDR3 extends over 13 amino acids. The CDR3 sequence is CASSLAGWTEAFF. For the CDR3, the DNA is TGTGCCAGCAGCTTAGCGGGGTGGACTGAAGCTTTCTTT.

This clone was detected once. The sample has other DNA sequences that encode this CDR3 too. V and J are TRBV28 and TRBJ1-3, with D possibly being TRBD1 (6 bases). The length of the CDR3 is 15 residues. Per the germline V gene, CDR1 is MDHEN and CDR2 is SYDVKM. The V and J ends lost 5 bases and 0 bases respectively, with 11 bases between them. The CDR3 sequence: CASSPQGSSGNTIYF. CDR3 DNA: TGTGCCAGCAGTCCTCAGGGGAGCTCTGGAAACACCATATATTTT.

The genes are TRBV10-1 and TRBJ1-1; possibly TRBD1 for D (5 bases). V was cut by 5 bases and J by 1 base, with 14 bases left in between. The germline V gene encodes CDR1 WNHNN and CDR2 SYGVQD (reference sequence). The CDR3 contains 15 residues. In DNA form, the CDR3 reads TGCGCCAGCAGTTCTAGGGGCAGGAGGAACACTGAAGCTTTCTTT. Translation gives CASSSRGRRNTEAFF.